The clone carrying this T cell receptor beta chain was observed a few times. The CDR3 length is 12 residues. CDR1 is SQVTM and CDR2 is ANQGSEA in the germline V gene. The V gene lost 3 bases and the J gene lost 4 bases, with 9 bases spanning the gap. Some clones are missing from TCRdb's copy, which holds only in-frame ones; the method was immunoSEQ multiplex PCR. The sample records tens of thousands of clones, 77% being singletons. The sample comes from a study of sequential checkpoint blockade in melanoma. Study information: Patients were randomized 1:1 to nivolumab-then-ipilimumab or ipilimumab-then-nivolumab first-line. Each arm's sequence ended with maintenance nivolumab.

Treatment noted: randomized to nivolumab then ipilimumab (arm A) or the reverse (arm B). No patient had prior DNA-damaging chemotherapy. The TCR comes from a human donor with melanoma. The sample was CD8+ T cells sorted from blood (inferred from file names), taken from a patient given nivolumab and ipilimumab in sequence. This chain uses TRBV29-1 with TRBJ1-2; no definite D call. The CDR3 nucleotides are TGCAGCGTTGACTGGGAGATCTATGGCTACACCTTC. Residues: CSVDWEIYGYTF.